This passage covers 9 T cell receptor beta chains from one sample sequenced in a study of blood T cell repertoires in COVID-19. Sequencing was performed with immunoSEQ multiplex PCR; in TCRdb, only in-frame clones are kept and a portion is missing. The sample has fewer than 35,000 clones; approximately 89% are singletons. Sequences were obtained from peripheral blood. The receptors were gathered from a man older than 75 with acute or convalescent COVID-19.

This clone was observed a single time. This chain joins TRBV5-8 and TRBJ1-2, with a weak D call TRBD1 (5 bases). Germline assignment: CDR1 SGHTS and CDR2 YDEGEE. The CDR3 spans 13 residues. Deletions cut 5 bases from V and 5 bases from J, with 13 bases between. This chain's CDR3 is CASSDTGFYGYTF. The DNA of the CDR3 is TGTGCCAGCAGTGATACAGGTTTTTATGGCTACACCTTC.

The CDR3 here is CASSKTPNTEAFF. The CDR3 DNA reads TGTGCCAGTAGTAAGACACCGAACACTGAAGCTTTCTTT. The chain employs TRBV19 and TRBJ1-1; D is undetermined. The CDR3 extends over 13 amino acids. V was clipped by 4 bases and J by 1 base, with 7 bases between them. In germline, CDR1 is LNHDA, CDR2 SQIVND (reference sequence).

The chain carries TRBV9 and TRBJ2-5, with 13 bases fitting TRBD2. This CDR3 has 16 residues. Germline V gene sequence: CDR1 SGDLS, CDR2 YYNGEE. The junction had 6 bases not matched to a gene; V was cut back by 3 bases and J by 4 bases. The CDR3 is CASSAGLAGVAETQYF. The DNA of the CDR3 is TGTGCCAGCAGCGCAGGACTAGCGGGAGTTGCAGAGACCCAGTACTTC. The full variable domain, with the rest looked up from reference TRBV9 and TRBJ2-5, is DSGVTQTPKHLITATGQRVTLRCSPRSGDLSVYWYQQSLDQGLQFLIQYYNGEERAKGNILERFSAQQFPDLHSELNLSSLELGDSALYFCASSAGLAGVAETQYFGPGTRLLVL.

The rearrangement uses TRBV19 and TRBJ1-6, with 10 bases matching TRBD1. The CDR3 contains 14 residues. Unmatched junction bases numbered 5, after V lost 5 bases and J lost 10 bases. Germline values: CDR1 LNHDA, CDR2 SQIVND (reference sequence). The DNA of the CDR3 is TGTGCCAGTAGTGTCGGGACAGGGGTATCACCCCTCCACTTT. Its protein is CASSVGTGVSPLHF.

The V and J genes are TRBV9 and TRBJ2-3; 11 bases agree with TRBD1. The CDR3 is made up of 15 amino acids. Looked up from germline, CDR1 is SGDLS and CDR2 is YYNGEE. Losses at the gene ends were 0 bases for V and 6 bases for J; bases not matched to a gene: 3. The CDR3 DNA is TGTGCCAGCAGCGTAGGGGACAGGGGGGATGATACGCAGTATTTT. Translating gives CASSVGDRGDDTQYF.

This CDR3 is CASRRTVANYGYTF. The CDR3 coding sequence is TGTGCCAGCAGAAGGACAGTAGCTAACTATGGCTACACCTTC. The chain employs TRBV2 and TRBJ1-2; maybe TRBD1 (6 bases). CDR3 size: 14 residues. CDR1 and CDR2 (germline): SNHLY, FYNNEI. Trimming cost V 6 bases and J 0 bases, with 11 bases left between them.

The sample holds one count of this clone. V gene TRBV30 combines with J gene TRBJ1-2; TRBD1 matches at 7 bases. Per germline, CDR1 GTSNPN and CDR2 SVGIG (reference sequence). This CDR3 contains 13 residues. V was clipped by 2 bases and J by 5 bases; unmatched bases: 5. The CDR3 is CAWSRDRAYGYTF. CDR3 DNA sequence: TGTGCCTGGAGTAGGGACAGAGCTTATGGCTACACCTTC.

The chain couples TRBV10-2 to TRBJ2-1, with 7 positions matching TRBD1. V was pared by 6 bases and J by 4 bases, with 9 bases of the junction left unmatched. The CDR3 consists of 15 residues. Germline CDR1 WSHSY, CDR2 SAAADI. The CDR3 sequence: CASRSRDRLYNEQFF. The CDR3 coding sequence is TGCGCCAGCAGGAGCCGGGACAGACTATACAATGAGCAGTTCTTC.

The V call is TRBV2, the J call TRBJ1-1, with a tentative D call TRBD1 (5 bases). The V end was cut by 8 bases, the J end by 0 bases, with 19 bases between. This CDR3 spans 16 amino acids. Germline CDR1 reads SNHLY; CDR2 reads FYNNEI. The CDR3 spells CASRPLAGGMNTEAFF. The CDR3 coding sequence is TGTGCCAGCCGACCGCTGGCGGGGGGGATGAACACTGAAGCTTTCTTT.